This TCR beta chain was captured in a study of cytomegalovirus exposure and HLA in healthy donors. Study-level background: A later analysis reported the same platform for the roughly 120 validation repertoires and the roughly 700 first-cohort repertoires.

General study findings and limits: According to a later analysis, TCR clusters from the first cohort tended to co-occur in the approximately 120 validation repertoires. Whilst most TCR sequences proved rare, a subset of public TCRs occurred across many donors. The study recorded some 160 TCR beta chains that were cytomegalovirus-associated.

After removal of 6 bases from V and 0 bases from J, the junction contained 14 bases not matched to a gene. Germline V lookup: CDR1 SGHDT, CDR2 YYEEEE. The CDR3 spans 17 residues. TCRdb keeps only in-frame clones here, not all; method: immunoSEQ multiplex PCR. The sample carries over 75,000 clones, approximately 91% recorded once. As regards this clone: Its antigen is still unknown.

The sequence came from a young man in good health and CMV-seronegative. This rearrangement joins TRBV5-6 to TRBJ1-1, with TRBD1 identical over 7 bases. The sequencing sample was made of PBMCs. CDR3 nucleotides: TGTGCCAGCACCTCCCTTGGGACAGTCTCTATGAACACTGAAGCTTTCTTT. The encoded protein is CASTSLGTVSMNTEAFF.